The 30 T cell receptor beta chains reported below all come from one sample, sequenced in a study of OX40 agonist ivuxolimab in advanced cancers. Here immunoSEQ multiplex PCR was the method, and the copy in TCRdb shows in-frame clones only, minus some. There are 43,000 or so clones in the sample; roughly 86% occur only once, and around 0.99% lies in the top ten. The material was CD4+ or CD8+ T cells sorted from blood, obtained in a trial of the OX40 agonist ivuxolimab. The receptors were gathered from an adult with an advanced solid tumor such as melanoma, head and neck, liver or kidney cancer.

This rearrangement joins TRBV7-2 to TRBJ1-2; D remains ambiguous. There are 13 residues in the CDR3. CDR1 and CDR2 from the germline V gene are SGHTA and FQGNSA. V was cut by 5 bases and J by 7 bases, with 14 bases left in between. CDR3 region: CASSPSADAGYTF. The CDR3 DNA follows: TGTGCCAGCAGCCCCAGCGCCGATGCTGGCTACACCTTC. Using reference TRBV7-2 and TRBJ1-2 for the parts outside the CDR3, the full variable domain is GAGVSQSPSNKVTEKGKDVELRCDPISGHTALYWYRQSLGQGLEFLIYFQGNSAPDKSGLPSDRFSAERTGGSVSTLTIQRTQQEDSAVYLCASSPSADAGYTFGSGTRLTVV.

This chain connects TRBV4-3 to TRBJ2-5; D is uncertain. V lost 0 bases and J lost 4, with 12 bases in between. The CDR3 length is 15 residues. From germline, CDR1 is LGHNA and CDR2 YSLEER. The CDR3 DNA reads TGCGCCAGCAGCCAAGATTTGGGGATGGGAGAGACCCAGTACTTC. As protein: CASSQDLGMGETQYF.

This chain joins TRBV5-8 and TRBJ1-6; D call uncertain. Germline-derived CDR1 and CDR2 are SGHTS and YDEGEE. The CDR3 is 11 residues long. Trimming removed 0 bases at V and 9 bases at J, with 1 base between. The CDR3 coding sequence is TGTGCCAGCAGCTTGGGTTCACCCCTCCACTTT. This encodes CASSLGSPLHF.

This chain links TRBV2 with TRBJ1-1; maybe TRBD1 (6 bases). Germline assignment: CDR1 SNHLY and CDR2 FYNNEI. V lost 6 bases, J lost 1 base, and 9 bases lay in between. The CDR3 is made up of 13 amino acids. In nucleotides, the CDR3 is TGTGCCAGCAGCCAGGGGCGGAACACTGAAGCTTTCTTT. This translates into CASSQGRNTEAFF.

The chain has TRBV19 and TRBJ2-3; 8 nucleotides line up with TRBD2. CDR3 size: 11 residues. CDR1 LNHDA and CDR2 SQIVND come from the germline V gene (reference sequence). V was pared by 6 bases and J by 8 bases, with 1 base of the junction left unmatched. CDR3 coding DNA: TGTGCCAGTAGACGGGGGGGTACGCAGTATTTT. Amino acid sequence: CASRRGGTQYF. Based on the CDR3 plus reference TRBV19 and TRBJ2-3, the full variable domain is DGGITQSPKYLFRKEGQNVTLSCEQNLNHDAMYWYRQDPGQGLRLIYYSQIVNDFQKGDIAEGYSVSREKKESFPLTVTSAQKNPTAFYLCASRRGGTQYFGPGTRLTVL.

In its sample, this clone was seen a few times. The V and J genes are TRBV7-2 and TRBJ2-7; 9 positions agree with TRBD2. This CDR3 is built from 16 residues. V shed 5 bases and J 4 bases; nucleotides not matched to a gene: 12. From germline, CDR1 is SGHTA and CDR2 FQGNSA. The chain's CDR3 is CASSPKSGGRRYEQYF. The CDR3 nucleotides read TGTGCCAGCAGCCCGAAGAGCGGGGGGCGCAGGTACGAGCAGTACTTC. The full variable domain, its missing parts supplied by reference TRBV7-2 and TRBJ2-7, is GAGVSQSPSNKVTEKGKDVELRCDPISGHTALYWYRQSLGQGLEFLIYFQGNSAPDKSGLPSDRFSAERTGGSVSTLTIQRTQQEDSAVYLCASSPKSGGRRYEQYFGPGTRLTVT.

The CDR3 protein is CASSPRTGDYNEQFF. The CDR3 coding sequence is TGTGCCAGCAGCCCCAGGACAGGCGACTACAATGAGCAGTTCTTC. The chain has TRBV5-5 and TRBJ2-1; the match to TRBD1 covers 7 bases. The CDR3 consists of 15 residues. V dropped 4 bases and J dropped 3; count of bases not matched to a gene: 7. CDR1 and CDR2 from the germline V gene are SGHKS and YYEKEE (reference sequence).

The V and J genes are TRBV2 and TRBJ2-2; no reliable D call. Germline V gene lookup returns CDR1 SNHLY and CDR2 FYNNEI. V lost 1 base to trimming and J lost 2 bases, with 8 bases between them. The CDR3 has 15 residues. CDR3 amino acids: CASSEGEINTGELFF. In DNA form, the CDR3 reads TGTGCCAGCAGTGAAGGGGAAATAAACACCGGGGAGCTGTTTTTT.

The chain couples TRBV5-1 to TRBJ2-7, with a weak D call TRBD2 (6 bases). CDR1 and CDR2 from the germline V gene are SGHRS and YFSETQ. With 4 bases removed from V and 2 bases from J, the gap between germline ends came to 10 bases. The CDR3 spans 13 residues. CDR3 loop: CASSRDSPYEQYF. CDR3 in DNA: TGCGCCAGCAGCCGGGACTCCCCCTACGAGCAGTACTTC. Drawing the rest from reference TRBV5-1 and TRBJ2-7, the complete variable domain is KAGVTQTPRYLIKTRGQQVTLSCSPISGHRSVSWYQQTPGQGLQFLFEYFSETQRNKGNFPGRFSGRQFSNSRSEMNVSTLELGDSALYLCASSRDSPYEQYFGPGTRLTVT.

The rearrangement links TRBV6-1 to TRBJ2-1, with D possibly matching TRBD2 (6 bases). The V and J ends lost 8 bases and 9 bases respectively, with 17 bases between them. The CDR3 spans 13 residues. Looked up from germline, CDR1 is MNHNS and CDR2 is SASEGT. DNA for the CDR3: TGTGCCAGCCGGGGGACCTGGGGTAGTGAGCAGTTCTTC. Translating it yields CASRGTWGSEQFF.

This sequence joins TRBV4-1 and TRBJ2-7, with a tentative D call TRBD2 (6 bases). The CDR3 is 14 amino acids. The germline gives CDR1 MGHRA, CDR2 YSYEKL. V was pared by 2 bases and J by 0 bases, with 8 bases between. The CDR3 DNA follows: TGCGCCAGCAGCCAATGGCGGGACTCCTACGAGCAGTACTTC. Translating it yields CASSQWRDSYEQYF.

This clone occurred once. The V gene is TRBV28, the J gene TRBJ1-2, with D tentatively TRBD1 (5 bases). Germline V gene lookup returns CDR1 MDHEN and CDR2 SYDVKM. Trimming removed 4 bases from V and 4 bases from J, with 16 bases in between. CDR3 length: 15 amino acids. Here the CDR3 DNA reads TGTGCCAGCAGTTCCCCCCGGGGGGGGATCTATGGCTACACCTTC. Translated, it gives CASSSPRGGIYGYTF.

This chain joins TRBV2 and TRBJ2-1, with 9 bases identical to TRBD2. The CDR3 is made up of 16 amino acids. Looked up from germline, CDR1 is SNHLY and CDR2 is FYNNEI. V lost 2 bases to trimming and J lost 7 bases; unmatched junction nucleotides: 9. The DNA for the CDR3 is TGTGCCAGCAGTGAATTTGCGGGAGGGTATTCAAATGAGCAGTTCTTC. Its translation: CASSEFAGGYSNEQFF.

V is TRBV5-4 and J is TRBJ2-7; possible D gene TRBD1, 6 bases. V was clipped by 0 bases and J by 2 bases, with 12 bases between them. The CDR3 totals 15 residues. Germline V gene sequence: CDR1 SGHNT, CDR2 YYREEE (reference sequence). The CDR3 protein is CASSLDRALAYEQYF. The DNA of the CDR3 is TGTGCCAGCAGCTTGGACAGGGCGCTTGCCTACGAGCAGTACTTC.

This rearrangement joins TRBV2 to TRBJ2-2, with 13 bases fitting TRBD2. CDR1 SNHLY and CDR2 FYNNEI come from the germline V gene. V dropped 7 bases and J dropped 2; count of bases not matched to a gene: 4. The CDR3 is 16 amino acids. The CDR3 reads CASTRTSGSNTGELFF. As DNA, the CDR3 is TGTGCCAGCACTAGGACTAGCGGGAGTAACACCGGGGAGCTGTTTTTT.

V usage is TRBV5-6 and J usage is TRBJ1-1; D is ambiguous. V lost 6 bases to trimming and J lost 11 bases, with 20 bases between them. The germline V gene has CDR1 SGHDT and CDR2 YYEEEE. The length of the CDR3 is 13 residues. The CDR3, as DNA: TGTGCCAGCACCTACCGATTCATCCAAGGGGCTTTCTTT. Encoded protein: CASTYRFIQGAFF.

This chain uses TRBV2 with TRBJ2-3, with a weak D call TRBD2 (5 bases). The CDR3 consists of 14 residues. From germline, CDR1 is SNHLY and CDR2 FYNNEI. V lost 7 bases, J lost 5 bases, and 16 bases lay in between. The CDR3 nucleotides read TGTGCCAGCATGCAACTAGATTTGGTAGATACGCAGTATTTT. Residues: CASMQLDLVDTQYF.

V usage is TRBV28 and J usage is TRBJ2-7; a weak D match, TRBD1 (6 bases). Per germline, CDR1 MDHEN and CDR2 SYDVKM. The CDR3 has 14 amino acids. Between the trimmed V and J ends, which lost 7 bases and 7 bases, there was a span of 20 bases. CDR3 loop: CASTISVQGQEQYF. CDR3 nucleotides: TGTGCCAGCACCATCTCGGTACAGGGTCAAGAGCAGTACTTC.

The rearrangement links TRBV4-1 to TRBJ2-3; 9 nucleotides align to TRBD2. The CDR3 totals 17 residues. Germline CDR1 and CDR2: MGHRA and YSYEKL. V trimming: 1 base; J trimming: 2 bases; junction bases outside the gene matches: 7. The DNA for the CDR3 is TGCGCCAGCAGCCAAGTGTCTACTAGCGGGTACACAGATACGCAGTATTTT. Encoded protein: CASSQVSTSGYTDTQYF.

As DNA, the CDR3 is TGTGCCAGTAGTATAGAGGGCACAGCCTACGGCTACACCTTC. Protein product: CASSIEGTAYGYTF. V usage is TRBV19 and J usage is TRBJ1-2; D gene unclear. The ends were cut back, 0 bases at V and 8 bases at J, with 13 bases in the middle. The CDR3 length is 14 residues. Germline V lookup: CDR1 LNHDA, CDR2 SQIVND (reference sequence).

With regard to this clone: Other DNA sequences within the sample encode an identical CDR3. V usage is TRBV4-2 and J usage is TRBJ2-2; 10 bases are a match to TRBD2. The germline gives CDR1 LGHNA, CDR2 YNFKEQ. The CDR3 contains 16 residues. Trimming took 0 bases from V and 8 from J; bases not matched to a gene: 6. CDR3: CASSQESGRGTGELFF. For the CDR3, the DNA is TGTGCCAGCAGCCAAGAAAGCGGGAGGGGGACTGGGGAGCTGTTTTTT.

The chain joins TRBV7-2 to TRBJ1-2; possibly TRBD1 for D (6 bases). V lost 1 base to trimming and J lost 13 bases, with 22 bases between them. This CDR3 has 15 residues. From germline, CDR1 is SGHTA and CDR2 FQGNSA. The CDR3 protein is CASSLVSGTPDGSTF. CDR3 DNA sequence: TGTGCCAGCAGCTTAGTTTCCGGGACACCCGACGGAAGCACCTTC.

The V gene is TRBV2, the J gene TRBJ1-4, with D perhaps TRBD1 (5 bases). The V gene's germline CDR1 is SNHLY and CDR2 FYNNEI. The germline V and J ends were trimmed by 6 bases and 5 bases, with 13 bases remaining between them. CDR3 length: 14 amino acids. The CDR3 here is CASSLDSANEKLFF. The CDR3 DNA reads as TGTGCCAGCAGCCTTGACAGCGCGAATGAAAAACTGTTTTTT. The variable domain in full, with the rest retrieved from reference TRBV2 and TRBJ1-4, is EPEVTQTPSHQVTQMGQEVILRCVPISNHLYFYWYRQILGQKVEFLVSFYNNEISEKSEIFDDQFSVERPDGSNFTLKIRSTKLEDSAMYFCASSLDSANEKLFFGSGTQLSVL.

The chain carries TRBV11-2 and TRBJ2-7; D is perhaps TRBD2 (5 bases). With 1 base removed from V and 6 bases from J, the gap between germline ends came to 10 bases. This CDR3 is 13 amino acids long. Per germline, CDR1 SGHAT and CDR2 FQNNGV. For the CDR3, the DNA is TGTGCCAGCAGCTTAGTGAGGGCAGGCGAGCAGTACTTC. Protein: CASSLVRAGEQYF.

The chain links TRBV13 to TRBJ1-1, with D possibly matching TRBD1 (6 bases). This CDR3 contains 15 residues. V lost 5 bases to trimming and J lost 4 bases, with 17 bases between them. Germline V CDR1 and CDR2: PRHDT, FYEKMQ (reference sequence). CDR3 protein: CASSPQGGRGTEAFF. The CDR3 region has the DNA TGTGCCAGCAGCCCCCAAGGGGGTAGGGGCACTGAAGCTTTCTTT. Complete variable domain (other parts from reference TRBV13 and TRBJ1-1): AAGVIQSPRHLIKEKRETATLKCYPIPRHDTVYWYQQGPGQDPQFLISFYEKMQSDKGSIPDRFSAQQFSDYHSELNMSSLELGDSALYFCASSPQGGRGTEAFFGQGTRLTVV.

The gene calls are TRBV30 and TRBJ1-5, with 8 bases aligning to TRBD1. Per germline, CDR1 GTSNPN and CDR2 SVGIG (reference sequence). The junction had 7 bases not matched to a gene; V was cut back by 0 bases and J by 3 bases. This CDR3 is built from 16 residues. The CDR3 region has the DNA TGTGCCTGGAGTGTACGGGGGACAGGTTTCAATCAGCCCCAGCATTTT. It specifies CAWSVRGTGFNQPQHF.

The chain joins TRBV6-1 to TRBJ2-3; 10 bases map to TRBD2. Germline V gives CDR1 MNHNS, CDR2 SASEGT. The CDR3 has 15 residues. The junction had 12 bases not matched to a gene; V was cut back by 6 bases and J by 9 bases. For the CDR3, the DNA is TGTGCCAGCAGCGGCTGGGCTAGCGGGAGCACAACGCAGTATTTT. Its protein product is CASSGWASGSTTQYF.

The gene calls are TRBV18 and TRBJ2-4; D might be TRBD1 (5 bases). V was trimmed by 0 bases and J by 2 bases, leaving 11 bases between them. The CDR3 spans 16 residues. Germline assignment: CDR1 KGHSH and CDR2 LQKENI. The CDR3 reads CASSPPPGITKNIQYF. Written as DNA, the CDR3 is TGTGCCAGCTCACCACCGCCAGGGATAACCAAAAACATTCAGTACTTC.

This chain uses TRBV11-3 with TRBJ2-7; 10 bases match TRBD1. This CDR3 comprises 14 residues. The junction had 5 bases not matched to a gene; V was cut back by 4 bases and J by 5 bases. Germline CDR1 SGHNT, CDR2 YENEEA. CDR3 coding DNA: TGTGCCAGCAGCTCGGGGACAGGGGCCCACGAGCAGTACTTC. Translated, it gives CASSSGTGAHEQYF.

This clone was detected only once. The rearrangement joins TRBV25-1 to TRBJ2-5; D not certain. This CDR3 is built from 14 residues. The germline V and J ends were trimmed by 0 bases and 4 bases, with 9 bases remaining between them. Germline CDR1 and CDR2: MGHDK and SYGVNS. CDR3 region: CASSEYIGVETQYF. The CDR3 DNA sequence: TGTGCCAGCAGTGAATATATTGGGGTAGAGACCCAGTACTTC.